The following is a TCR beta chain sequence with its context. Its antigen is undetermined. Template switching supplied a universal primer site; unique molecular identifiers were carried on the cDNA. TCRdb ran MiXCR on the 5' RACE reads and lists one entry per CDR3 protein. The sample has about 920,000 distinct CDR3 sequences; roughly an eighth are singletons. Trimming took 2 bases from V and 4 from J, leaving 8 bases between them. CDR3 length: 13 amino acids. Germline V gives CDR1 MNHNS, CDR2 SASEGT. The data derive from a study of identical twins. General study findings and limits: Insertions ran lower in abundant cord blood beta clonotypes, though not in memory repertoires.

The data also belong to a second study, concerning yellow fever vaccine responses in identical twins.

The chain has TRBV6-1 and TRBJ1-1; D is unresolved. This clonotype was sampled from a woman aged 18-35 years in good health. The sequenced sample was PBMCs. CDR3 DNA sequence: TGTGCCAGCAGTGAAAGTCGGAGCACTGAAGCTTTCTTT. The encoded protein is CASSESRSTEAFF.